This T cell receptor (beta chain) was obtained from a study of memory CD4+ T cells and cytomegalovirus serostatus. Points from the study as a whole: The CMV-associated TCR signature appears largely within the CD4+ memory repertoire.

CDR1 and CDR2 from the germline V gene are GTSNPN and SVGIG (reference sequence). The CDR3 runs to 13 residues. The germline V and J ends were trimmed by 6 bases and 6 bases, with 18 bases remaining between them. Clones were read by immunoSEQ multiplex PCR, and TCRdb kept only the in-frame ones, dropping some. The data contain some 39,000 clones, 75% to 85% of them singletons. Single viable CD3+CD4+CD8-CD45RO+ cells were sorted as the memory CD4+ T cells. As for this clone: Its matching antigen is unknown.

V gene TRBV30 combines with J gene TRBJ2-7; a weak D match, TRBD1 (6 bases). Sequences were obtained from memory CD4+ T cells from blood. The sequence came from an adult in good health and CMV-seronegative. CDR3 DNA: TGTGCCTGCGCGACAGGTGTGGCTAGCGAGCAGTACTTC. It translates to CACATGVASEQYF.